This T cell receptor (beta chain) was observed in a study of breast tumors, draining lymph nodes, adjacent tissues. Whole-study findings and limits: Data fit most tumor T cells coming from lymph node, expanding in tumor. Tumor TCR diversity was below lymph nodes but above nontumor tissue. Luminal-like breast cancer showed significantly greater tumor-nontumor repertoire similarity than basal-like breast cancer did. Tumor T cell lymph node origin was a supported hypothesis, not proven.

Germline V lookup: CDR1 DFQATT, CDR2 SNEGSKA (reference sequence). Trimming removed 5 bases at V and 4 bases at J, with 12 bases between. The CDR3 loop spans 13 amino acids. This clonotype appeared many times. What it binds is unknown. The lymph nodes were axillary draining lymph nodes from breast cancer patients. TCRdb re-analysed the multiplex PCR reads in MiXCR, keeping a single row per CDR3 protein. The data contain some 85,000 distinct CDR3 sequences, around 28% of them singletons. The clonotype originates from a female donor with breast cancer. Some clones in this sample may be carry-over from other donors' samples. Sequencing input: axillary lymph node tissue. The chain recombines TRBV20-1 with TRBJ2-1, with D uncertain. The CDR3 DNA reads TGCAGTGCTCTTAGATATGATTACAATGAGCAGTTCTTC. Translated, it gives CSALRYDYNEQFF.